This T cell receptor (beta chain) derives from a study of breast tumors, draining lymph nodes, adjacent tissues (dated by TCRdb to 2016 to 2017). At the level of the whole study: TCR beta repertoires were compared across tumor, adjacent nontumor tissue and axillary lymph nodes obtained from breast cancer patients. In human breast cancer, the study set out to assess how tumor, surrounding tissue and draining lymph node repertoires relate to one another and whether T cells might be exchanged between them. The investigation overall reported the following: In luminal-like breast cancer, tumor and nontumor tissue repertoires resembled each other significantly more than in basal-like breast cancer. Tumor T-cell repertoires showed less diversity than lymph node repertoires and more diversity than nontumor tissue repertoires, and tumor T-cell repertoires showed preferential V and J gene usage. Rather than being directly demonstrated, the conclusion that tumor T cells originate in lymph nodes was presented as consistent with a hypothesis. The data were considered consistent with the idea that most tumor T cells come from the lymph node and then expand in tumor tissue.

V sheds 3 bases and J sheds 0 bases, leaving 12 bases between their ends. There are 16 amino acids in the CDR3, from cysteine to phenylalanine inclusive. The sequence is cut down to CDR3 DNA, 48 bases in frame from base 1. Lymph node samples came from the axillary draining lymph nodes of breast cancer patients. Data came from an Illumina HiSeq 2000. Multiplex PCR amplification was used to generate the TCR beta chain libraries. High-throughput sequencing was used to analyze the amplified TCR beta chain products. The public reads were run again by TCRdb, first through fastp at Q25 and then through MiXCR, and only productive beta chains were kept. Rows with a matching CDR3 protein are joined into one entry that keeps the most common DNA and genes. In all, the sample holds around 290,000 distinct CDR3 sequences, and under 35% of those were seen once. Of the sample, 1.1% falls within the top ten clones.

In the case of this clonotype: The specificity of this receptor is unknown. Per-base quality was not reported, and no clone a single base away is much larger than it.

This clonotype originated in a female donor with breast cancer. Some clones in this sample may be carry-over from other donors' samples. The chain couples TRBV12-3 or TRBV12-4 to TRBJ1-5; the best D guess is TRBD1, with 5 bases matching. The sample comprised axillary lymph node tissue. The CDR3 region reads CASSFGAAYSNQPQHF. The DNA sequence is TGTGCCAGCAGTTTCGGGGCCGCCTATAGCAATCAGCCCCAGCATTTT.